One and the same sample provided the 23 T cell receptor beta chains below, sequenced in a study of response to subunit inactivated influenza vaccine (dated by TCRdb to 2016 to 2019). The library came from RT-PCR. For sequencing, an Illumina HiSeq 2500 was employed. The public reads were run again by TCRdb, first through fastp at Q25 and then through MiXCR, and only productive beta chains were kept. Records with the same CDR3 protein are collapsed into one entry carrying the most frequent genes and DNA. Present in this sample are 600,000 to 850,000 distinct CDR3 sequences, around 13% of which were seen just once. Clones ranked in the top ten supply 7.6% of the sample. The sample consisted of PBMCs from blood, taken 14 to 15 days before vaccination. The receptors were sampled from a man aged 45-60 years who received an inactivated influenza vaccine. Donor details come from another sample of the same person, matched by shared clones.

This clonotype has at least ten counts. The gene calls are TRBV27 and TRBJ1-1; tentative D call: TRBD1 (6 bases). Germline V gene lookup returns CDR1 MNHEY and CDR2 SMNVEV (reference sequence). V shed 2 bases and J shed 4 bases, with 11 bases lying between them. The CDR3 covers 14 residues. For the CDR3, the DNA is TGTGCCAGCAGTTTAACCGGGGGCGTCACTGAAGCTTTCTTT. Protein sequence: CASSLTGGVTEAFF.

The V call is TRBV12-3 or TRBV12-4, the J call TRBJ1-5; perhaps TRBD1 as D (5 bases). V was shortened by 6 bases and J by 1 base, with 10 bases between the two germline ends. CDR3 size: 14 residues. CDR3: CASRLGGSNQPQHF. The CDR3 DNA sequence: TGTGCCAGCAGACTGGGGGGAAGCAATCAGCCCCAGCATTTT.

The chain carries TRBV10-3 and TRBJ1-6; TRBD1 aligns across 10 bases. This CDR3 contains 15 residues. Trimming took 4 bases from V and 7 from J; bases not matched to a gene: 4. CDR1 is ENHRY, CDR2 SYGVKD, per germline. Here the CDR3 reads CAISGGQGTNSPLHF. In DNA form, the CDR3 reads TGTGCCATCAGTGGGGGACAGGGGACCAATTCACCCCTCCACTTT.

This clonotype was counted ten times or more. The chain uses TRBV5-1 and TRBJ2-2; D is ambiguous. CDR3 size: 13 residues. Deletions cut 4 bases from V and 6 bases from J, with 10 bases between. Per germline, CDR1 SGHRS and CDR2 YFSETQ. As DNA, the CDR3 is TGCGCCAGCAGCCCCGCCCGGGCCGGGGAGCTGTTTTTT. This translates into CASSPARAGELFF. The variable domain in full, with the rest retrieved from reference TRBV5-1 and TRBJ2-2, is KAGVTQTPRYLIKTRGQQVTLSCSPISGHRSVSWYQQTPGQGLQFLFEYFSETQRNKGNFPGRFSGRQFSNSRSEMNVSTLELGDSALYLCASSPARAGELFFGEGSRLTVL.

The chain has TRBV20-1 and TRBJ2-7; D not resolved. V was clipped by 5 bases and J by 1 base, with 0 bases between them. Germline CDR1 and CDR2: DFQATT and SNEGSKA (reference sequence). The CDR3 is 9 residues long. CDR3 DNA: TGCAGTGCTTCCTACGAGCAGTACTTC. Its protein is CSASYEQYF.

This clonotype came up a few times. The rearrangement joins TRBV6-2 or TRBV6-3 to TRBJ2-3, with D uncertain. Germline CDR1 MNHEY, CDR2 SVGEGT. Trimming cost V 7 bases and J 5 bases, with 13 bases left between them. This CDR3 comprises 13 residues. The CDR3 nucleotides read TGTGCCAGCATCCTAGGTCCCCGAGATACGCAGTATTTT. Its protein product is CASILGPRDTQYF.

This clonotype was seen more than once but under ten times. The CDR3 loop is CATSDWRAGQETQYF. In DNA, the CDR3 is TGTGCCACCAGTGATTGGCGGGCAGGACAGGAGACCCAGTACTTC. This rearrangement joins TRBV24-1 to TRBJ2-5; maybe TRBD1 (6 bases). Germline-derived CDR1 and CDR2 are KGHDR and SFDVKD. The CDR3 loop spans 15 amino acids. The V and J ends lost 2 bases and 5 bases respectively, with 14 bases between them.

This clonotype was counted a few times. The rearrangement links TRBV7-9 to TRBJ2-3; 13 nucleotides match TRBD2. V lost 2 bases to trimming and J lost 5 bases; unmatched junction nucleotides: 7. The CDR3 is 17 amino acids. CDR1 is SEHNR, CDR2 FQNEAQ, per germline (reference sequence). The CDR3 spells CASSLRTSGGYGDTQYF. The DNA for the CDR3 is TGTGCCAGCAGCTTACGGACTAGCGGGGGTTATGGAGATACGCAGTATTTT.

The genes are TRBV7-2 and TRBJ2-7; 11 nucleotides match TRBD2. Germline V gene sequence: CDR1 SGHTA, CDR2 FQGNSA. J gave up 4 bases and V 1 base, and 3 bases lay outside the gene matches. The CDR3 consists of 15 residues. For the CDR3, the DNA is TGTGCCAGCAGCTTAGTAACTAGCGGGAGATACGAGCAGTACTTC. This translates into CASSLVTSGRYEQYF.

This clonotype was detected ten times or more. This CDR3 is CASSERTGGTRETQYF. The CDR3 nucleotides read TGTGCCAGCAGCGAAAGGACAGGGGGTACACGAGAGACCCAGTACTTC. The V and J genes are TRBV7-9 and TRBJ2-5; 10 nucleotides align to TRBD1. The CDR3 has 16 residues. The ends lost 5 bases at V and 4 bases at J; junction bases unmatched: 10. Germline CDR1 SEHNR, CDR2 FQNEAQ (reference sequence).

V is TRBV5-1 and J is TRBJ2-2; 11 positions match TRBD2. The CDR3 is 17 residues long. Trimming removed 0 bases from V and 5 bases from J; junction bases left unmatched: 6. The germline V gene encodes CDR1 SGHRS and CDR2 YFSETQ. The CDR3 is CASSLATRTSGTGELFF. The CDR3 bases are TGCGCCAGCAGCTTGGCTACCCGGACTAGCGGGACCGGGGAGCTGTTTTTT.

The table lists this clonotype with a few counts. The chain is built from TRBV6-2 or TRBV6-3 and TRBJ2-5; 7 nucleotides match TRBD1. V was clipped by 6 bases and J by 7 bases; unmatched bases: 20. This CDR3 contains 17 residues. Germline assignment: CDR1 MNHEY and CDR2 SVGEGT. CDR3 in amino acids: CASSQGPHLRGLGTQYF. CDR3 nucleotides: TGTGCCAGCAGCCAAGGTCCCCACCTCAGGGGGTTGGGGACCCAGTACTTC.

The genes are TRBV3-1 and TRBJ2-7; weak D call: TRBD2 (6 bases). Germline V gene lookup returns CDR1 LGHDT and CDR2 YNNKEL (reference sequence). The CDR3 length is 14 residues. V was shortened by 3 bases and J by 3 bases, with 12 bases between the two germline ends. The CDR3 is CASSHAGIVYEQYF. CDR3 nucleotide sequence: TGTGCCAGCAGCCACGCGGGGATCGTCTACGAGCAGTACTTC.

The V call is TRBV7-9, the J call TRBJ2-4; the match to TRBD1 covers 7 bases. Looked up from germline, CDR1 is SEHNR and CDR2 is FQNEAQ (reference sequence). J lost 6 bases, V lost 4 bases, and 12 bases had no gene match. The CDR3 contains 16 residues. The CDR3: CASSSTQGHDSNIQYF. In DNA, the CDR3 is TGTGCCAGCAGCTCAACACAGGGGCACGACTCAAACATTCAGTACTTC.

This clonotype was counted ten times or more. The V gene is TRBV12-3 or TRBV12-4, the J gene TRBJ2-5, with 8 bases that match TRBD2. V lost 3 bases to trimming and J lost 4 bases; unmatched junction nucleotides: 10. The CDR3 length is 16 residues. The chain's CDR3 is CASSFLAGGAGETQYF. The CDR3 DNA is TGTGCCAGCAGTTTTTTGGCCGGGGGGGCCGGAGAGACCCAGTACTTC.

The chain links TRBV28 to TRBJ1-5; D is perhaps TRBD1 (5 bases). Germline values: CDR1 MDHEN, CDR2 SYDVKM. This CDR3 has 14 amino acids. For the CDR3, the DNA is TGTGCGTCCGGGGCAGATTATAGCAATCAGCCCCAGCATTTT. It codes for CASGADYSNQPQHF.

This clonotype showed up many times. The chain joins TRBV12-3 or TRBV12-4 to TRBJ2-5, with D perhaps TRBD1 (6 bases). The CDR3 runs to 14 residues. The V and J ends lost 6 bases and 1 base respectively, with 12 bases between them. DNA for the CDR3: TGTGCCAGCAGGGTAGGGGGTTCCCAAGAGACCCAGTACTTC. It yields the protein CASRVGGSQETQYF.

V and J are TRBV20-1 and TRBJ2-3; 10 bases match TRBD1. The CDR3 has 14 amino acids. Looked up from germline, CDR1 is DFQATT and CDR2 is SNEGSKA (reference sequence). V was clipped by 5 bases and J by 5 bases; unmatched bases: 7. As DNA, the CDR3 is TGCAGTGCTCCCCGGGACAGGGGAAGAGATACGCAGTATTTT. Translation gives CSAPRDRGRDTQYF.

This clonotype was seen ten or more times. J is TRBJ2-7 and V is TRBV20-1; maybe TRBD1 (5 bases). This CDR3 has 13 residues. The germline V gene has CDR1 DFQATT and CDR2 SNEGSKA (reference sequence). Trimming left V 4 bases short and J 0 bases short, with 10 bases between. CDR3 in DNA: TGCAGTGCTACCGACAGAAGCTCCTACGAGCAGTACTTC. Protein: CSATDRSSYEQYF.

The J gene is TRBJ2-1, the V gene TRBV6-5, with TRBD2 as a possible D gene (6 bases). Germline V gene data show CDR1 as MNHEY and CDR2 as SVGAGI. Trimming left V 2 bases short and J 4 bases short, with 12 bases between. CDR3 size: 15 residues. CDR3 sequence (DNA): TGTGCCAGCAGTTACAGGCGGGGAGCTTACAATGAGCAGTTCTTC. It is translated as CASSYRRGAYNEQFF.

This sequence joins TRBV20-1 and TRBJ2-5; 10 nucleotides line up with TRBD1. There are 20 residues in the CDR3. The germline V gene has CDR1 DFQATT and CDR2 SNEGSKA (reference sequence). V shed 0 bases and J 5 bases; nucleotides not matched to a gene: 21. Here the CDR3 DNA reads TGCAGTGCTAGAGACAAACCCGGGACAGGGGTCGTAGCGGGTTGGGAGACCCAGTACTTC. Encoded protein: CSARDKPGTGVVAGWETQYF.

The chain links TRBV27 to TRBJ2-1, with D possibly being TRBD1 (6 bases). Deletions cut 0 bases from V and 2 bases from J, with 8 bases between. This CDR3 is 15 amino acids long. Germline V CDR1 and CDR2: MNHEY, SMNVEV (reference sequence). CDR3 sequence (DNA): TGTGCCAGCAGTTTATCTAGGACAGCCTACAATGAGCAGTTCTTC. It translates to CASSLSRTAYNEQFF.

V gene TRBV6-2 or TRBV6-3 combines with J gene TRBJ2-6; D is possibly TRBD2 (7 bases). Trimming removed 1 base at V and 3 bases at J, with 10 bases between. Germline assignment: CDR1 MNHEY and CDR2 SVGEGT. CDR3 length equals 16 residues. CDR3 nucleotides: TGTGCCAGCAGTTACTGGGGGGGCAGTGGGGCCAACGTCCTGACTTTC. It is translated as CASSYWGGSGANVLTF.